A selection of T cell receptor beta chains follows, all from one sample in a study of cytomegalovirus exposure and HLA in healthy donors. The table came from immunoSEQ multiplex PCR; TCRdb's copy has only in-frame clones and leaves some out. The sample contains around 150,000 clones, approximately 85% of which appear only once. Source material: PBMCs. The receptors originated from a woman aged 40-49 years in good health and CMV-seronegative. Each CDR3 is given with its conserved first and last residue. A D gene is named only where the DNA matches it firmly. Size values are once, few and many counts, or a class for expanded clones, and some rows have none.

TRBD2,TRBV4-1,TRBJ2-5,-,TGCGCCAGCAGCGCTAAGACTAGCGGACAAGAGACCCAGTACTTC,CASSAKTSGQETQYF
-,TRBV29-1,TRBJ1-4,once,TGCAGCGTGGGTACAGGTTCTGGAGAACTGTTTTTT,CSVGTGSGELFF
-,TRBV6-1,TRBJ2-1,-,TGTGCCAGCAAAGAATGGACTGCCGCCTACAATGAGCAGTTCTTC,CASKEWTAAYNEQFF
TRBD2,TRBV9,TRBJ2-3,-,TGTGCCAGCAGACGGAGCGGGACGAGCACAGATACGCAGTATTTT,CASRRSGTSTDTQYF
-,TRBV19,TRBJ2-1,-,TGTGCCAGTAGTAGCTCGGTTTACAATGAGCAGTTCTTC,CASSSSVYNEQFF
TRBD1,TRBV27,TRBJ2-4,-,TGTGCCAGCAGTCTCCGGGACAGGGGCCCTTACATTCAGTACTTC,CASSLRDRGPYIQYF
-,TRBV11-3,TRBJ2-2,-,TGTGCCAGCAGCCTCAGCCTGGGACTCGCGTCCGGGGAGCTGTTTTTT,CASSLSLGLASGELFF
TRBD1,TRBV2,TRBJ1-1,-,TGTGCCAGCAGTGAAGTAGAGGGGGCCAACACTGAAGCTTTCTTT,CASSEVEGANTEAFF
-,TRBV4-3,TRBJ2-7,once,TGCGCCAGCAGCCAAGATACGGGTTCCTACGAGCAGTACTTC,CASSQDTGSYEQYF
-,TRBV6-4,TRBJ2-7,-,TGTGCCAGCAGTGACCCGAACCGACTGGCTCTATACGAGCAGTACTTC,CASSDPNRLALYEQYF
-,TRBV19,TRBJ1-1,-,TGTGCCAGTAGTACCCCGACAGGGAACACTGAAGCTTTCTTT,CASSTPTGNTEAFF
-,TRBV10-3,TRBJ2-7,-,TGTGCCATCAGGGGACTGGTAAATGGCTCCTACGAGCAGTACTTC,CAIRGLVNGSYEQYF
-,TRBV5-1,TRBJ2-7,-,TGCGCCAGCAGCTTGCCTACGTACGAGCAGTACTTC,CASSLPTYEQYF
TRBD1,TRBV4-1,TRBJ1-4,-,TGCGCCAGCAGCCACGGACAGGGAGGGGAAAAACTGTTTTTT,CASSHGQGGEKLFF
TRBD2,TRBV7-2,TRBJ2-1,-,TGTGCCAGCAGCGCCTCTAGCGGGAGTTTCAATGAGCAGTTCTTC,CASSASSGSFNEQFF
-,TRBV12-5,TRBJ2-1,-,TGTGCTAGTGGTTTGGGAGATGAGCAGTTCTTC,CASGLGDEQFF
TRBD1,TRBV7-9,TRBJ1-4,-,TGTTCCAGCAGCTTAGGACAGGGAGCAACTAATGAAAAACTGTTTTTT,CSSSLGQGATNEKLFF
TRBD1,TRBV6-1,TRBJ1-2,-,TGTGCCAGCAGTGGGGACAGGGGAGGCTACACCTTC,CASSGDRGGYTF
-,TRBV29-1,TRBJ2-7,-,TGCAGCGTTGAAGCCAACTCCTACGAGCAGTACTTC,CSVEANSYEQYF
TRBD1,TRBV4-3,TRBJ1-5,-,TGCGCCAGCAGCCACGGGACAGGGATTAATCAGCCCCAGCATTTT,CASSHGTGINQPQHF
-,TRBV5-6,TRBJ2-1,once,TGTGCCAGCAGCGGATTGGGCAGCCCCACGGGGGATGAGCAGTTCTTC,CASSGLGSPTGDEQFF
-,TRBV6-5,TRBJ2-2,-,TGTGCCGGGGGCGGCGGGAGCGGCACCGGGGAGCTGTTTTTT,CAGGGGSGTGELFF
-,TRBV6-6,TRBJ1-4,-,TGTGCCAGCACGACACGTTATACTAATGAAAAACTGTTTTTT,CASTTRYTNEKLFF
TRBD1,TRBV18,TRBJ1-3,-,TGTGCCAGCTCACCACGGGACAGGGCCCCTGGAAACACCATATATTTT,CASSPRDRAPGNTIYF
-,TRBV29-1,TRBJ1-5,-,TGCAGCGTTGCTGAGAATAGCAATCAGCCCCAGCATTTT,CSVAENSNQPQHF
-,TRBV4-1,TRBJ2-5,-,TGCGCCGGCAGCCAAGATGGGGGGGAGACCCAGTACTTC,CAGSQDGGETQYF
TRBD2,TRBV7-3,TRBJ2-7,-,TGTGCCAGCAGCTTAGGGGGACTAGAGAGCGAGCAGTACTTC,CASSLGGLESEQYF
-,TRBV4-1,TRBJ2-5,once,TGCGCCAGCAGCCGACCCCCCACAGGGATCCAAGAGACCCAGTACTTC,CASSRPPTGIQETQYF
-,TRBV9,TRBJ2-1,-,TGTGCCAGCAGCCCCAGAGGGTCCCTCGTTTCCAATGAGCAGTTCTTC,CASSPRGSLVSNEQFF
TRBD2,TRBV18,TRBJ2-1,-,TGTGCCAGCTCACCACCCCATAGCGGGAGCTCTGGAGAGCAGTTCTTC,CASSPPHSGSSGEQFF
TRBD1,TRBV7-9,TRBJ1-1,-,TGTTCCAGCAGCTTACAGGGGGTCGGCACTGAAGCTTTCTTT,CSSSLQGVGTEAFF
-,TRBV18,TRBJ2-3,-,TGTGCCAGCTCCCGACAGGATGCGAGCACAGATACGCAGTATTTT,CASSRQDASTDTQYF
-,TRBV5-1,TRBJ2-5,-,TGCGCCAGCAGCTTGGGCGGGGAGGAGACCCAGTACTTC,CASSLGGEETQYF
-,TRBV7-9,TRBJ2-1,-,TGTGCCAGCAGCTTGGACTCTGAGCAGTTCTTC,CASSLDSEQFF
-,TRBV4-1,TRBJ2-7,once,TGCGCCAGCAGTCTTAGCGGAAGGGGTTCCTACGAGCAGTACTTC,CASSLSGRGSYEQYF
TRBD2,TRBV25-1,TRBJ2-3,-,TGTGCCGTAGGGACTAGCGGGACTTATACGCAGTATTTT,CAVGTSGTYTQYF
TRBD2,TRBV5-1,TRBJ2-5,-,TGCGCCAGCAGCTCAACTAGCGGGGGTGCCCAAGAGACCCAGTACTTC,CASSSTSGGAQETQYF
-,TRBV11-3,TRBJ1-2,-,TGTGCCAGCTCCTTTGGGGAGAACTATGGCTACACCTTC,CASSFGENYGYTF
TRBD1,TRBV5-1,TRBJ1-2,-,TGCGCCAGCAGCTTGGTTGGGACAGGGGCCAACTATGGCTACACCTTC,CASSLVGTGANYGYTF
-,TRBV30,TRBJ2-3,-,TGTGCCTGGAGGTTTAGTTGGGCCACAGATACGCAGTATTTT,CAWRFSWATDTQYF
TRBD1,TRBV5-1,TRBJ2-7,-,TGCGCCAGCAGCTTGATCGGACAGGGAGGTAGCGAGCAGTACTTC,CASSLIGQGGSEQYF
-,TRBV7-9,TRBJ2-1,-,TGTGCCAGCAGCCCTCCTTTCCGGCTCGGGAATGAGCAGTTCTTC,CASSPPFRLGNEQFF
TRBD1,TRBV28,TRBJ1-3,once,TGTGCCAGCATCCAGGGGGGCTCTGGAAACACCATATATTTT,CASIQGGSGNTIYF
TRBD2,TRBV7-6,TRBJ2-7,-,TGTGCCAGCAGCTCCCCCGCTAGCGGGCATCCCTACGAGCAGTACTTC,CASSSPASGHPYEQYF
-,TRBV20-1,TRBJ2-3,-,TGCAGTGCTAGTCTAGGAGATACGCAGTATTTT,CSASLGDTQYF
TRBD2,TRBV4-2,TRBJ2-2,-,TGTGCCAGCAGCCGCACAACTAGCGAGCGCACCGGGGAGCTGTTTTTT,CASSRTTSERTGELFF
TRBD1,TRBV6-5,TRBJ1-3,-,TGTGCCAGCAGGGGGACAGGGAGCTCTGGAAACACCATATATTTT,CASRGTGSSGNTIYF
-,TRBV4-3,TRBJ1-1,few,TGCGCCAGCAGCCAAGTTCTGGAGACGGGAGAAGCTTTCTTT,CASSQVLETGEAFF
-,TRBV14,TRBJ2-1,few,TGTGCCAGCAGCCAAGAAGCGTCCTACAATGAGCAGTTCTTC,CASSQEASYNEQFF
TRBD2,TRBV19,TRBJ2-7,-,TGTGCCAGTAGTATGGAAGCTAGCGGAGCCTACGAGCAGTACTTC,CASSMEASGAYEQYF
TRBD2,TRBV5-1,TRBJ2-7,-,TGCGCCAGCAGCCAACTAGCGGGAGGAGGCTACGAGCAGTACTTC,CASSQLAGGGYEQYF
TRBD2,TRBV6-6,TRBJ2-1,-,TGTGCCAGCAGCCCGGGACTAGCGGGAGCGGTTGAGCAGTTCTTC,CASSPGLAGAVEQFF
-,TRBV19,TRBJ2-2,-,TGTGCCAGTAGTGGAGGGAACACCGGGGAGCTGTTTTTT,CASSGGNTGELFF
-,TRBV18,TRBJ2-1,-,TGTGCCAGCGCAAGGACTTCCGACAATGAGCAGTTCTTC,CASARTSDNEQFF
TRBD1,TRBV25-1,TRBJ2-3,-,TGTGCCAGCAGTGAGCTCGAGGGGGCAATTAGAACAGATACGCAGTATTTT,CASSELEGAIRTDTQYF